The sequence of this T cell receptor beta chain was determined in a study of T cell repertoires in cytomegalovirus infection. Turning to the study itself: Public TCR beta signatures were indicative of both CMV infection and a matching HLA type.

This clonotype was seen a few times. Its antigen is as yet unknown. CDR1 SGHVS and CDR2 FQNEAQ come from the germline V gene. The CDR3 covers 16 residues. V gave up 2 bases and J gave up 2 bases, with 15 bases separating them. General observations from the study: Clonotypes of TCR beta that were HLA-C-restricted and CMV-specific dominated the ex vivo response.

TCRdb redid the calling of the reads with MiXCR, one entry per CDR3 protein. This table holds hundreds of thousands of distinct CDR3 sequences, under 40% found once. This rearrangement joins TRBV7-8 to TRBJ1-1; TRBD1 is a possible D gene (6 bases). This clonotype was obtained from a human donor in good health (CMV status not recorded). Some clones in this sample may be carry-over from other donors' samples. The sequencing sample was made of PBMCs. The CDR3 bases are TGTGCCAGCAGCTTAACTCGCACAGGGCGAAACACTGAAGCTTTCTTT. This codes for CASSLTRTGRNTEAFF.